The text below deals with one T cell receptor (beta chain). Its antigen is still unknown. Base qualities were left out, and no much larger clone turns up one base away. The sample originates from a study of T cell responses to AZD1222 COVID-19 vaccine (dated by TCRdb to the early 2020s). For context, the study as a whole: AZD1222 recipients whose second dose came at about 4 weeks and those whose second dose came at about 12 weeks were combined into one group, since spike-specific TCR depth and breadth did not differ between the two schedules. A total of about 230 trial participants underwent TCR sequencing, of whom about 200 received two doses of AZD1222 and around 26 received two doses of the MenACWY control vaccine. Trial participants were enrolled into age subgroups of 18-55, 56-69 and 70-plus years, which contained about 150, 28 and 57 TCR-sequenced participants, respectively. Study-wide conclusions, independent of this receptor: Conclusions about previously exposed vaccinees are limited, since just five or six AZD1222 recipients were seropositive for SARS-CoV-2 at baseline. Because no day 14 peak-response samples were available, repertoires were characterized only after the peak T cell response. Participants were mostly white British and included more females than males, and it was suggested by the authors that clonal diversity may have been underestimated. In the small 56-69-year group, the increase in depth fell short of significance, most likely because of low power. The whole spike protein was spanned by vaccine-associated CD4 TCRs, and dominant responses were seen in regions 160-218 and 743-854. Spike-specific TCR breadth and depth rose significantly after two AZD1222 doses compared with day 0 and with MenACWY recipients. Epitopes outside the regions mutated in the B.1.351 and B.1.1.7 variants were reportedly recognized by nearly half of the unique spike-specific TCRs.

Taken with the paper, the label for time point translates to: baseline before first vaccination. Vaccinee samples were obtained from the UK trials COV001 and COV002, which included a single-blind randomized controlled phase 2/3 trial of AZD1222 (ChAdOx1 nCoV-19) in healthy adults. For TCRbeta chain sequencing, PBMC samples from trial participants were taken at day 0 and at day 28 after the second dose. The CDR3 regions of human TCRbeta chains were analyzed by immunosequencing. As for the authors' bioinformatics: TCRs in the repertoires were matched against a reference library of SARS-CoV-2-specific TCRs that had been generated with the MIRA antigen-specificity platform. Breadth meant the fraction of unique TCRs that were SARS-CoV-2-associated, whereas depth meant the fraction of total T cells that were SARS-CoV-2-associated. Using the MIRA data, every spike-specific TCR was mapped to the spike region that the TCR reacted to and assigned to either a CD4 or a CD8 class. Log10-transformed breadth and depth values were compared by one-way ANOVA with Sidak's multiple comparisons tests. TCRdb holds this immuneACCESS table with in-frame rearrangements only. Some clones are missing; in checked studies, unresolved V genes explain under half, and the rest has no known cause. The DNA gave D and trimming, while V, J and clone size come from that table. Across this sample there are about 120,000 clones, with roughly 92% seen only once. Around 1.7% of the sample goes to the ten largest clones.

The CDR3 runs 14 amino acids, cysteine and phenylalanine included. CDR3 DNA is the only sequence kept; it has 42 bases, read in frame from the first base. The germline V gene yields MDHEN for CDR1 and SYDVKM for CDR2. The V end gives up 3 bases and the J end 3 bases, leaving 1 base in the junction not matched to a gene. The origin of this receptor is an adult in good health. The V and J genes are TRBV28 and TRBJ2-3; TRBD1 aligns with 9 central bases. This specimen was peripheral blood, taken on day 0 of AZD1222 vaccination. The DNA sequence is given as TGTGCCAGCAGTTTTGACAGGGGGACAGATACGCAGTATTTT. Its translation reads: CASSFDRGTDTQYF. Joined to the reference TRBV28 and TRBJ2-3 proteins, this CDR3 gives the full variable domain: DVKVTQSSRYLVKRTGEKVFLECVQDMDHENMFWYRQDPGLGLRLIYFSYDVKMKEKGDIPEGYSVSREKKERFSLILESASTNQTSMYLCASSFDRGTDTQYFGPGTRLTVL.